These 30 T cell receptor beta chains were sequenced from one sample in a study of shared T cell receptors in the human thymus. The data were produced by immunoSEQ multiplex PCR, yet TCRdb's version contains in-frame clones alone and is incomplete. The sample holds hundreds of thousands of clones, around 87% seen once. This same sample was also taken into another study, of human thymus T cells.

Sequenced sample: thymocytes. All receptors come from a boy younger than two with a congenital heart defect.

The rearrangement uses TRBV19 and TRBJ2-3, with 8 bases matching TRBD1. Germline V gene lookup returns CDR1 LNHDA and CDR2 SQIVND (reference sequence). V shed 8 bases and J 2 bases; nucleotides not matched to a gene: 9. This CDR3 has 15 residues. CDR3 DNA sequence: TGTGCCAGTGCCCGTGGGACAGGTCCCACAGATACGCAGTATTTT. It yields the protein CASARGTGPTDTQYF.

The CDR3 protein is CASRTTMNTEAFF. The CDR3 nucleotides read TGTGCCAGCAGAACCACAATGAACACTGAAGCTTTCTTT. The V and J genes are TRBV7-9 and TRBJ1-1; no clear D. The CDR3 has 13 amino acids. V was clipped by 6 bases and J by 0 bases, with 8 bases between them. Germline CDR1 is SEHNR and CDR2 is FQNEAQ (reference sequence).

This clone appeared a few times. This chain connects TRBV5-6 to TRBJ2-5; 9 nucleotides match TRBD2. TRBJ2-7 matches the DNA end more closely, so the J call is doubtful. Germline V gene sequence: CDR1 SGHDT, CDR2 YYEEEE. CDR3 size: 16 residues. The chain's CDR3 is CASSFGGRAPSDEQYF. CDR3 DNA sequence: TGTGCCAGCAGTTTCGGCGGGAGGGCTCCATCTGACGAGCAGTACTTC.

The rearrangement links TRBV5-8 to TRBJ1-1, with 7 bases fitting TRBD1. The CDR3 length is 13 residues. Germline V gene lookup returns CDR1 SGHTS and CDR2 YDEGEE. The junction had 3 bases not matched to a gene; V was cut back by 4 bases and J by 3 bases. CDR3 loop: CASSTDRDTEAFF. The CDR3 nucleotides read TGTGCCAGCAGCACAGACAGGGACACTGAAGCTTTCTTT.

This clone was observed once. CDR3 protein: CAWSGSRVIGTGTDTQYF. CDR3 nucleotides: TGTGCCTGGAGTGGGTCCAGGGTTATCGGAACCGGCACAGATACGCAGTATTTT. The rearrangement uses TRBV30 and TRBJ2-3; D possibly corresponds to TRBD1 (5 bases). Trimming took 1 base from V and 1 from J, leaving 21 bases between them. Germline CDR1 and CDR2: GTSNPN and SVGIG (reference sequence). The CDR3 is 18 amino acids.

The CDR3 sequence is CASSRPGQVSYEQYF. The CDR3 nucleotides are TGTGCCAGCAGCCGGCCGGGACAGGTTTCCTACGAGCAGTACTTC. The chain combines TRBV7-8 with TRBJ2-7; 8 bases are a match to TRBD1. CDR1 and CDR2 (germline): SGHVS, FQNEAQ. V shed 5 bases and J 1 base; nucleotides not matched to a gene: 7. This CDR3 has 15 amino acids. Full variable domain (rest looked up from reference TRBV7-8 and TRBJ2-7): GAGVSQSPRYKVAKRGQDVALRCDPISGHVSLFWYQQALGQGPEFLTYFQNEAQLDKSGLPSDRFFAERPEGSVSTLKIQRTQQEDSAVYLCASSRPGQVSYEQYFGPGTRLTVT.

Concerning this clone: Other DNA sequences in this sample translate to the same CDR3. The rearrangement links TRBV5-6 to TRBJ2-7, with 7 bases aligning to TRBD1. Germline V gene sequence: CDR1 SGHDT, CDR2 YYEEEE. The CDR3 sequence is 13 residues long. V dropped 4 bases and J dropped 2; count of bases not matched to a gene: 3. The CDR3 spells CASSPGTAYEQYF. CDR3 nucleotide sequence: TGTGCCAGCAGCCCGGGGACAGCCTACGAGCAGTACTTC.

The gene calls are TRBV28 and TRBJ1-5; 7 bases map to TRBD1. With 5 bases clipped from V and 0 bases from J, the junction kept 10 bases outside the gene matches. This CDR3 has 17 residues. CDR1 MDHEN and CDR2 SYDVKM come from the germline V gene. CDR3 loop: CASSGGQTPYSNQPQHF. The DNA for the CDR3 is TGTGCCAGCAGTGGGGGACAGACGCCCTATAGCAATCAGCCCCAGCATTTT.

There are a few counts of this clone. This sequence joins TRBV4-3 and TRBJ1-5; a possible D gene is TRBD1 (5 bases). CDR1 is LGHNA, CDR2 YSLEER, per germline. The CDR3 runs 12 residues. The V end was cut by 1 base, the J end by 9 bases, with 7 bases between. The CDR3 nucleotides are TGCGCCAGCAGCCAAGGGAGGGGGCCCCAGCATTTT. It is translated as CASSQGRGPQHF.

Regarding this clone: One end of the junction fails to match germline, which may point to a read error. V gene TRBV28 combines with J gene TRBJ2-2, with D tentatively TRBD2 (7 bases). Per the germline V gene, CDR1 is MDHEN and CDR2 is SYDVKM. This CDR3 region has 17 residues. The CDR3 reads CTSSPTGGREGTGELFF. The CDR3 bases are TGTACCAGCAGTCCTACGGGGGGCCGGGAAGGGACCGGGGAGCTGTTTTTT.

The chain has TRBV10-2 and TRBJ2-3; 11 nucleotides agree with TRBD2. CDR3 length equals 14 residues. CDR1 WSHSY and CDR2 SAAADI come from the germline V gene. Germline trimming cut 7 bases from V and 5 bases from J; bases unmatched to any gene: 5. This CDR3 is CASMTGTSGDTQYF. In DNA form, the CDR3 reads TGCGCCAGCATGACCGGGACTAGCGGAGATACGCAGTATTTT.

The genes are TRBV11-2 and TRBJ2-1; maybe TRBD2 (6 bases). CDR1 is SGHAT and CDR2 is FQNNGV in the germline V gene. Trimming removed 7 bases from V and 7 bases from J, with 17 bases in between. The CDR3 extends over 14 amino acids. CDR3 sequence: CASIPLNGGNEQFF. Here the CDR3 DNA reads TGTGCCAGCATCCCTCTTAATGGGGGGAATGAGCAGTTCTTC.

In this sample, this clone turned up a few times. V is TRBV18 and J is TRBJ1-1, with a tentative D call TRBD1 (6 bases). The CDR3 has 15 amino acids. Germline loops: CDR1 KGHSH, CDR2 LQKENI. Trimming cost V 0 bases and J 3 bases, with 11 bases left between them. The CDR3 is CASSPPPSGDTEAFF. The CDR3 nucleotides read TGTGCCAGCTCACCACCTCCCTCAGGGGACACTGAAGCTTTCTTT.

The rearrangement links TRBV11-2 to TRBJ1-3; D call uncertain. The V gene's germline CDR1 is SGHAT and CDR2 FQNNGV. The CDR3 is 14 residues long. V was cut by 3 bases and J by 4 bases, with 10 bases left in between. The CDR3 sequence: CASSFDISGNTIYF. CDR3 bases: TGTGCCAGCAGCTTTGACATCTCCGGAAACACCATATATTTT.

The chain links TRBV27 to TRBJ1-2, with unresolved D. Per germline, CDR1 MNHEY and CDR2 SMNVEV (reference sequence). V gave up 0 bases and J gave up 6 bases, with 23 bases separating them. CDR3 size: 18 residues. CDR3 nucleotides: TGTGCCAGCAGTTTATCGCCCCCCCCAATGTATCCTCAGGATGGCTACACCTTC. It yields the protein CASSLSPPPMYPQDGYTF.

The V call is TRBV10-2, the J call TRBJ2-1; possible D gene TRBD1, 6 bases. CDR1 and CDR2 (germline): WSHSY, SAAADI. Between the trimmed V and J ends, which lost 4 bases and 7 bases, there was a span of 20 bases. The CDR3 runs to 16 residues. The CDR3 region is CASSALNPGQRNEQFF. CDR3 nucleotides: TGCGCCAGCAGTGCTTTAAATCCGGGACAACGAAATGAGCAGTTCTTC.

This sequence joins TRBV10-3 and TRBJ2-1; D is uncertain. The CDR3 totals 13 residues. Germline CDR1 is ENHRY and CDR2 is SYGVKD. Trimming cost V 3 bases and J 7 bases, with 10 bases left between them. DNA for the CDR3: TGTGCCATCAGTGACCCAAGCAGGAATGAGCAGTTCTTC. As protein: CAISDPSRNEQFF.

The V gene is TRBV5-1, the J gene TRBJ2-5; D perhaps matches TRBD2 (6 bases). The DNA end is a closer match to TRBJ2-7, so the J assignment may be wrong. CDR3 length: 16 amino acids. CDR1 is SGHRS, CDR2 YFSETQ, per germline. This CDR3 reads CASSLDRDGSSYEQYF. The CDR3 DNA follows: TGCGCCAGCAGCTTGGACCGGGACGGGAGCTCCTACGAGCAGTACTTC.

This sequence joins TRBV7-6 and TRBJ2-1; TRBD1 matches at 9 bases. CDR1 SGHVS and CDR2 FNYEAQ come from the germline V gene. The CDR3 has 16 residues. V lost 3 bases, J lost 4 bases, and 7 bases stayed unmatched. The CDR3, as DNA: TGTGCCAGCAGCTTCACCGGGACAGGGTTTTACAATGAGCAGTTCTTC. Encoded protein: CASSFTGTGFYNEQFF.

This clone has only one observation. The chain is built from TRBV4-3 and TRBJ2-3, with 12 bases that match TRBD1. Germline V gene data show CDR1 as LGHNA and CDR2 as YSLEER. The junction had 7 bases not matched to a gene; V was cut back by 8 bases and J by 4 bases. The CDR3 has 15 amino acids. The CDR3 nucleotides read TGCGCCAGCCGCCCGGGACAGGGGGCGGCAGATACGCAGTATTTT. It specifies CASRPGQGAADTQYF.

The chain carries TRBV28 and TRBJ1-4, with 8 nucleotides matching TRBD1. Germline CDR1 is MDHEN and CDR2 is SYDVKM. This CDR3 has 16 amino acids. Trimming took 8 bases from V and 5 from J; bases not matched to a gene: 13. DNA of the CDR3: TGTGCCAGCCGCCGACAGGGGAGGGATGGGAATGAAAAACTGTTTTTT. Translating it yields CASRRQGRDGNEKLFF. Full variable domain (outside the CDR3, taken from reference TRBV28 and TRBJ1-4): DVKVTQSSRYLVKRTGEKVFLECVQDMDHENMFWYRQDPGLGLRLIYFSYDVKMKEKGDIPEGYSVSREKKERFSLILESASTNQTSMYLCASRRQGRDGNEKLFFGSGTQLSVL.

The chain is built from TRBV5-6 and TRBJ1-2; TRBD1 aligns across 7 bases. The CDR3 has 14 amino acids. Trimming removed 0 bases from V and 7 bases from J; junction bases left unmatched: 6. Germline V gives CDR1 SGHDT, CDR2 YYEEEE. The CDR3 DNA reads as TGTGCCAGCAGCTTGGGAACAGGGGAAGGTGGCTACACCTTC. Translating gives CASSLGTGEGGYTF.

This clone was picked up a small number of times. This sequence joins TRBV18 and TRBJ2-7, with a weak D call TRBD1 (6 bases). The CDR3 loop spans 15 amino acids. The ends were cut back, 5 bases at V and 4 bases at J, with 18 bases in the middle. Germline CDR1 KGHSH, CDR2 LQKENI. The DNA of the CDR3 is TGTGCCAGCTCAAACAGGGCGACCGGGTCGTACGAGCAGTACTTC. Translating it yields CASSNRATGSYEQYF.

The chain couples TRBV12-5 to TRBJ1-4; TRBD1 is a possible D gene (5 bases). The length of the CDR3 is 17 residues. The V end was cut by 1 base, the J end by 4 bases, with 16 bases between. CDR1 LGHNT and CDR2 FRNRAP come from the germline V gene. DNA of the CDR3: TGTGCTAGTGGTTTGGACCCCCCGGGGGGACTTAATGAAAAACTGTTTTTT. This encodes CASGLDPPGGLNEKLFF. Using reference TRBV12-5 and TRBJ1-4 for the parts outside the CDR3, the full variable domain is DARVTQTPRHKVTEMGQEVTMRCQPILGHNTVFWYRQTMMQGLELLAYFRNRAPLDDSGMPKDRFSAEMPDATLATLKIQPSEPRDSAVYFCASGLDPPGGLNEKLFFGSGTQLSVL.

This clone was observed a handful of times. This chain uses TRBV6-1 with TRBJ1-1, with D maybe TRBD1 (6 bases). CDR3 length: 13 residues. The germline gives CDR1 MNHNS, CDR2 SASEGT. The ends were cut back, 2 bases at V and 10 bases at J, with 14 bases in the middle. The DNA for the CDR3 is TGTGCCAGCAGTGAACGCGACAGGAGAGTAGCTTTCTTT. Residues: CASSERDRRVAFF.

CDR3 protein: CASSLKTSGGTSSYEQYF. Here the CDR3 DNA reads TGTGCCAGCAGCTTAAAGACTAGCGGGGGGACGAGCTCCTACGAGCAGTACTTC. V gene TRBV7-8 combines with J gene TRBJ2-7; 13 positions agree with TRBD2. Germline loops: CDR1 SGHVS, CDR2 FQNEAQ. The CDR3 runs to 18 residues. V shed 2 bases and J 0 bases; nucleotides not matched to a gene: 7.

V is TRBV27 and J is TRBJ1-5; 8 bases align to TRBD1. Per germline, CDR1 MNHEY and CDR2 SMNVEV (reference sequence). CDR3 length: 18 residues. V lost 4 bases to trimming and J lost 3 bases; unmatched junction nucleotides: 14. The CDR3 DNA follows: TGTGCCAGCAGTTCACTGGGGGACAGGATTAGACTCAATCAGCCCCAGCATTTT. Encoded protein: CASSSLGDRIRLNQPQHF.

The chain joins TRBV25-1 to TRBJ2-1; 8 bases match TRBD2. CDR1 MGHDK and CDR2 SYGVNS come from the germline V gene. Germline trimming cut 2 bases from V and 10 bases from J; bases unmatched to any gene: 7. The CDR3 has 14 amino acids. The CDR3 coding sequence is TGTGCCAGCAGTGAAATCACTAGCGGATGGGAGCAGTTCTTC. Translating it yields CASSEITSGWEQFF.

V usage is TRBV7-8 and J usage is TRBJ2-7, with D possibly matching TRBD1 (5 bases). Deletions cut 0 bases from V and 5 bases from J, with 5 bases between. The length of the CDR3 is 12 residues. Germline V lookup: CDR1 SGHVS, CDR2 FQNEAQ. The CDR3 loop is CASSLAGDEQYF. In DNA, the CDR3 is TGTGCCAGCAGCTTAGCAGGGGACGAGCAGTACTTC.

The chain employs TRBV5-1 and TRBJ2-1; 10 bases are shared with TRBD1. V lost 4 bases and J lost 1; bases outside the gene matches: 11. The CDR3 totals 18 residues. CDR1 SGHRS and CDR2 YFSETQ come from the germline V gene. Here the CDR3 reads CASSRTGGSVVSYNEQFF. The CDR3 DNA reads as TGCGCCAGCAGCCGGACAGGGGGATCGGTTGTTTCCTACAATGAGCAGTTCTTC.